This TCR beta chain was obtained from a study of cytomegalovirus exposure and HLA in healthy donors. Primers included in the PCR were 60 Vbeta and 13 Jbeta primers. TCRdb keeps only in-frame clones here, not all; method: immunoSEQ multiplex PCR. The sample carries about 130,000 clones, 65% to 90% recorded once. V was trimmed by 6 bases and J by 4 bases, leaving 16 bases between them. From germline, CDR1 is KGHSH and CDR2 LQKENI. The CDR3 covers 14 residues. Source material: PBMCs. This TCR was recovered from a male donor in good health and CMV-seropositive. The rearrangement uses TRBV18 and TRBJ2-7; D is unresolved. The CDR3 reads CASSPTGALYEQYF. The DNA of the CDR3 is TGTGCCAGCTCCCCCACTGGAGCCCTTTACGAGCAGTACTTC.